Sequencing of this T cell receptor beta chain was carried out in a study of blood T cell repertoires in COVID-19. Study processing details: Counts of nucleated cells, estimated from reference gene primer amplification, were obtained. This table comes from immunoSEQ multiplex PCR, and its TCRdb copy is limited to in-frame clones, with some not included. V and J calls and clone size are those listed in that table; D and trimming were worked out from the DNA. Found here are approximately 29,000 clones, about 90% of them singletons; the top ten hold about 13%. The sequencing sample was made of peripheral blood. The sequence derives from a human donor with active COVID-19. The donor label of this sample is uncertain.

CDR3 nucleotides: TGTGCCAGCAGGAGGACAGGACAAGAGACCCAGTACTTC. This encodes CASRRTGQETQYF. The V gene is TRBV3-1 (or the pseudogene TRBV3-2), the J gene TRBJ2-5; 7 positions agree with TRBD1. The CDR3 covers 13 residues. The germline V gene has CDR1 LGHDT and CDR2 YNNKEL (reference sequence). Unmatched junction bases numbered 3, after V lost 6 bases and J lost 2 bases.